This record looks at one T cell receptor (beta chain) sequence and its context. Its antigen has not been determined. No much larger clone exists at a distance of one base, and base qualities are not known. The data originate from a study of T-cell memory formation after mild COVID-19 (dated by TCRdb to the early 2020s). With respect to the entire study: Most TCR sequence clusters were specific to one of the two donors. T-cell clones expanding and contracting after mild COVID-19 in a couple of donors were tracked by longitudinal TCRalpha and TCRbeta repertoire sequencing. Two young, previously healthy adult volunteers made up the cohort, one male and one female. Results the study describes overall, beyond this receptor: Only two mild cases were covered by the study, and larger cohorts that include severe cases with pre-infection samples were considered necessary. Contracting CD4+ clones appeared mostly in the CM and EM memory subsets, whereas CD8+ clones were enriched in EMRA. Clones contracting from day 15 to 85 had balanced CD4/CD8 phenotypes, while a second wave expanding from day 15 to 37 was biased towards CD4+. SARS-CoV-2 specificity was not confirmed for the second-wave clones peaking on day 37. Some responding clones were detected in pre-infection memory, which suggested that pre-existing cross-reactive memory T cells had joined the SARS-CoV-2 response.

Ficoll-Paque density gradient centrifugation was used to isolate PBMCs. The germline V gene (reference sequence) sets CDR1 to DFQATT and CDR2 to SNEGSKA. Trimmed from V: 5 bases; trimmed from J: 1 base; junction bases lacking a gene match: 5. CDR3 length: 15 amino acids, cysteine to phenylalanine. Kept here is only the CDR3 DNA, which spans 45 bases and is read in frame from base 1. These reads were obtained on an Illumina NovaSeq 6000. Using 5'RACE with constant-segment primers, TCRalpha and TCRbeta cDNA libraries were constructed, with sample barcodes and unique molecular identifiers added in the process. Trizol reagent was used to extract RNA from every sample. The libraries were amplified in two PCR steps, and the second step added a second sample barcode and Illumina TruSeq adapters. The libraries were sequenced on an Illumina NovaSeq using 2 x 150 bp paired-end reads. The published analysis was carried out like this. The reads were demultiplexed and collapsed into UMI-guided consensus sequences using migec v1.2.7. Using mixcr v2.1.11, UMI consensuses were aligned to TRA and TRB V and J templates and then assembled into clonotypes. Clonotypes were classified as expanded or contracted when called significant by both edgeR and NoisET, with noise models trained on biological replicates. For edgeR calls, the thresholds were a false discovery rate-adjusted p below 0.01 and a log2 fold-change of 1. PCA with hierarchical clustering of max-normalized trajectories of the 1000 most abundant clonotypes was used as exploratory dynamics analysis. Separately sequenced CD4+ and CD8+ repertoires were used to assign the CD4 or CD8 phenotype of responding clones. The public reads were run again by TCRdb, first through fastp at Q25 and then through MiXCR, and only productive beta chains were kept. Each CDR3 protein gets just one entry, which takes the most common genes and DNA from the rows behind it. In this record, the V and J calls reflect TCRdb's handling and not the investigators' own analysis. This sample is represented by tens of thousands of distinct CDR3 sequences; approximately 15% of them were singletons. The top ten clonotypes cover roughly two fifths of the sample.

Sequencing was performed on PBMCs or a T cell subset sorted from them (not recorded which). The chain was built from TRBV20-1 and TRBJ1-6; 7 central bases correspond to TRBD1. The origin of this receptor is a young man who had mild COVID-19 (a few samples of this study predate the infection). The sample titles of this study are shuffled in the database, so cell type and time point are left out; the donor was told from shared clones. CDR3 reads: CSAADRVSYNSPLHF. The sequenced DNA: TGCAGTGCTGCTGACAGGGTTTCCTATAATTCACCCCTCCACTTT.